This T cell receptor (beta chain) was captured by sequencing in a study of blood T cell repertoires in COVID-19. Between the trimmed V and J ends, which lost 2 bases and 4 bases, there was a span of 9 bases. This CDR3 has 14 amino acids. Germline values: CDR1 MNHNS, CDR2 SASEGT. Sequencing was performed with immunoSEQ multiplex PCR; in TCRdb, only in-frame clones are kept and a portion is missing. The table lists 200,000 to 250,000 clones, 80% to 90% of them singletons, with 3.6% in the top ten. The J gene is TRBJ1-5, the V gene TRBV6-1; D might be TRBD1 (6 bases). The sequence derives from a woman aged 40 to 55 who had been exposed to COVID-19. The sample was PBMCs or T cells enriched from blood (not recorded which). The CDR3 bases are TGTGCCAGCAGTGAAAGGGGGGGGAATCAGCCCCAGCATTTT. Protein: CASSERGGNQPQHF.